Below, 14 T cell receptor beta chains from the same sample are listed, as sequenced in a study of cytomegalovirus exposure and HLA in healthy donors. Primers included in the PCR were 60 Vbeta and 13 Jbeta primers. Sequencing used immunoSEQ multiplex PCR; TCRdb keeps in-frame clones, though not all of them. The sample lists 150,000 to 200,000 clones; approximately 85% were seen once. The sequencing input was PBMCs. Receptors were obtained from a man aged 18-30 years in good health and CMV-seronegative.

The chain employs TRBV5-8 and TRBJ2-3; D perhaps matches TRBD1 (5 bases). This CDR3 is 15 amino acids long. In germline, CDR1 is SGHTS, CDR2 YDEGEE. V lost 0 bases, J lost 0 bases, and 8 bases lay in between. The CDR3 spells CASSLAQGSTDTQYF. For the CDR3, the DNA is TGTGCCAGCAGCTTGGCTCAGGGTAGCACAGATACGCAGTATTTT.

The chain links TRBV7-8 to TRBJ2-2; D gene unclear. With 5 bases removed from V and 2 bases from J, the gap between germline ends came to 9 bases. Germline V gene sequence: CDR1 SGHVS, CDR2 FQNEAQ. There are 14 residues in the CDR3. The CDR3 loop reads CASSRLGNTGELFF. In DNA, the CDR3 is TGTGCCAGCAGCCGGCTGGGCAACACCGGGGAGCTGTTTTTT.

The chain is built from TRBV4-1 and TRBJ1-1; D not resolved. Germline V gene lookup returns CDR1 MGHRA and CDR2 YSYEKL. The V and J ends lost 0 bases and 14 bases respectively, with 19 bases between them. The CDR3 spans 14 residues. The CDR3 loop is CASSQDGIWGREFF. CDR3 DNA sequence: TGCGCCAGCAGCCAAGACGGGATTTGGGGTCGGGAATTCTTT.

The V and J genes are TRBV5-1 and TRBJ1-3; D remains ambiguous. This CDR3 has 14 residues. The V gene's germline CDR1 is SGHRS and CDR2 YFSETQ. V was shortened by 0 bases and J by 4 bases, with 8 bases between the two germline ends. CDR3 in amino acids: CASSLVGSGNTIYF. The CDR3 bases are TGCGCCAGCAGCTTGGTGGGCAGCGGAAACACCATATATTTT.

This chain uses TRBV5-4 with TRBJ1-6; 7 nucleotides match TRBD1. The germline CDR1 and CDR2 sequences are SGHNT and YYREEE (reference sequence). The CDR3 totals 15 residues. After removal of 7 bases from V and 10 bases from J, the junction contained 14 bases not matched to a gene. CDR3 nucleotides: TGTGCCAGCGGAGACAAGTCCAGGGACAGATCACCCCTCCACTTT. It yields the protein CASGDKSRDRSPLHF.

The chain joins TRBV11-3 to TRBJ2-2; 7 bases fit TRBD1. J was trimmed by 4 bases and V by 8 bases; bases with no gene match: 10. This CDR3 has 15 residues. CDR1 and CDR2 (germline): SGHNT, YENEEA. The DNA for the CDR3 is TGTGCCAGCGGTTCGAGGGGGCCGGGCACCGGGGAGCTGTTTTTT. It translates to CASGSRGPGTGELFF.

The CDR3 DNA sequence: TGTGCCAGCAGTCCGGGACAGAATAGAAACGAGCAGTACTTC. It encodes CASSPGQNRNEQYF. The rearrangement uses TRBV6-5 and TRBJ2-7; 7 bases map to TRBD1. V shed 5 bases, J shed 5 bases, and the junction held 9 bases outside the gene matches. CDR1 MNHEY and CDR2 SVGAGI come from the germline V gene. CDR3 length: 14 amino acids.

This chain links TRBV5-1 with TRBJ2-6; the D gene is possibly TRBD2 (5 bases). Germline V lookup: CDR1 SGHRS, CDR2 YFSETQ. The CDR3 extends over 16 amino acids. Trimming left V 3 bases short and J 0 bases short, with 10 bases between. The CDR3 loop reads CASSYGTSSGANVLTF. The CDR3 coding sequence is TGCGCCAGCAGCTACGGCACTAGCTCTGGGGCCAACGTCCTGACTTTC.

The chain carries TRBV5-8 and TRBJ2-5, with D possibly matching TRBD2 (5 bases). The CDR3 is made up of 15 amino acids. V lost 3 bases and J 0 bases, leaving 12 bases between the germline ends. Germline V CDR1 and CDR2: SGHTS, YDEGEE. CDR3 DNA: TGTGCCAGCAGCTCACGATCCGGGGACCAAGAGACCCAGTACTTC. Protein sequence: CASSSRSGDQETQYF.

The rearrangement joins TRBV6-1 to TRBJ2-5; D may be TRBD1 (7 bases). CDR3 size: 14 residues. Germline V gene data show CDR1 as MNHNS and CDR2 as SASEGT. V gave up 5 bases and J gave up 5 bases, with 15 bases separating them. The CDR3, as DNA: TGTGCCAGCAGTCCCAGGGGGGACGGTGAGACCCAGTACTTC. Amino acids: CASSPRGDGETQYF.

V usage is TRBV15 and J usage is TRBJ2-7; 10 bases map to TRBD1. V dropped 1 base and J dropped 3; count of bases not matched to a gene: 6. This CDR3 comprises 16 residues. Per the germline V gene, CDR1 is LNHNV and CDR2 is YYDKDF (reference sequence). The CDR3 DNA follows: TGTGCCACCAGCAGAGGTCGGACAGGGGGTGGCTACGAGCAGTACTTC. Translation: CATSRGRTGGGYEQYF.

The chain has TRBV2 and TRBJ2-2, with D unresolved. The V end lost 4 bases, the J end lost 1 base, and 10 bases lay between the germline ends. Germline-derived CDR1 and CDR2 are SNHLY and FYNNEI. This CDR3 comprises 15 residues. The CDR3, as DNA: TGTGCCAGCAGTGGGGCACAGAAGAACACCGGGGAGCTGTTTTTT. This translates into CASSGAQKNTGELFF.

This clone was found a few times. Other DNA sequences in the same sample also yield this CDR3. V gene TRBV11-3 combines with J gene TRBJ2-7; no clear D gene. Germline lookup yields CDR1 SGHNT and CDR2 YENEEA. The V end lost 0 bases, the J end lost 0 bases, and 3 bases lay between the germline ends. The CDR3 covers 13 residues. In nucleotides, the CDR3 is TGTGCCAGCAGCTTAGACAGCTCCTACGAGCAGTACTTC. As protein: CASSLDSSYEQYF.

The chain couples TRBV15 to TRBJ2-5; TRBD1 might be the D (6 bases). The CDR3 is made up of 13 amino acids. Germline loops: CDR1 LNHNV, CDR2 YYDKDF (reference sequence). Trimming cost V 8 bases and J 4 bases, with 14 bases left between them. Written as DNA, the CDR3 is TGTGCCACCGGCAAGGTACAGGGAGAGACCCAGTACTTC. Translation: CATGKVQGETQYF. Full variable domain (outside the CDR3, taken from reference TRBV15 and TRBJ2-5): DAMVIQNPRYQVTQFGKPVTLSCSQTLNHNVMYWYQQKSSQAPKLLFHYYDKDFNNEADTPDNFQSRRPNTSFCFLDIRSPGLGDTAMYLCATGKVQGETQYFGPGTRLLVL.